The subject of this entry is one T cell receptor beta chain. The CDR3 spans 14 residues. Trimming took 5 bases from V and 4 from J; bases not matched to a gene: 5. From germline, CDR1 is SGHRS and CDR2 YFSETQ. This entry is derived from a study of cytomegalovirus exposure and HLA in healthy donors. PCR employed 60 Vbeta and 13 Jbeta primers. Libraries were prepared by immunoSEQ multiplex PCR; TCRdb keeps only in-frame clonotypes and omits some of them. The repertoire has roughly 180,000 clones, approximately 9.5% of them found once; the top ten carry approximately 1.3%. The source is a woman in her 30s in good health and CMV-seropositive. The V and J genes are TRBV5-1 and TRBJ1-5, with 8 bases lining up with TRBD1. Input material: PBMCs. CDR3 region: CASSTTGGNQPQHF. The CDR3 DNA reads as TGCGCCAGCAGTACTACAGGGGGAAATCAGCCCCAGCATTTT.